This is a list of T cell receptor beta chains from one sample in a study of cytomegalovirus exposure and HLA in healthy donors. Some clones are missing from TCRdb's copy, which holds only in-frame ones; the method was immunoSEQ multiplex PCR. Here the sample spans about 67,000 clones, 94% being singletons. The sequencing sample was made of PBMCs. The receptors stem from a woman younger than 35 in good health and CMV-seronegative. Both conserved end residues are part of each CDR3. The D gene is left open where the match is weak. The size entry is marked missing in some rows and otherwise reads once, few, many or a size class.

clone_size: .
v_call: TRBV7-2
d_call: .
j_call: TRBJ1-1
cdr3_nt: TGTGCCAGCAGCCCCGAGGTAATAGGGGTCACTGAAGCTTTCTTT
cdr3_aa: CASSPEVIGVTEAFF

clone_size: .
v_call: TRBV2
d_call: .
j_call: TRBJ1-1
cdr3_nt: TGTGCCAGCACTATTCGGAGTGTCGGGTTTTCTGAAGCTTTCTTT
cdr3_aa: CASTIRSVGFSEAFF

clone_size: .
v_call: TRBV7-7
d_call: .
j_call: TRBJ1-3
cdr3_nt: TGTGCTAGCAGCTTACGCCAGGGCTCTGGAAACACCATATATTTT
cdr3_aa: CASSLRQGSGNTIYF

clone_size: few
v_call: TRBV27
d_call: .
j_call: TRBJ2-6
cdr3_nt: TGTGCCAGCAGCCGGGTTCCCAACTCTGGGGCCAACGTCCTGACTTTC
cdr3_aa: CASSRVPNSGANVLTF

clone_size: .
v_call: TRBV18
d_call: .
j_call: TRBJ2-1
cdr3_nt: TGTGCCAGCTCACCGGAAGCGGGCTCCTACAATGAGCAGTTCTTC
cdr3_aa: CASSPEAGSYNEQFF

clone_size: .
v_call: TRBV4-1
d_call: TRBD2
j_call: TRBJ2-2
cdr3_nt: TGCGCCAGCAGCCAAGATCGGCAGGGACTAGCGACCGGGGAGCTGTTTTTT
cdr3_aa: CASSQDRQGLATGELFF

clone_size: .
v_call: TRBV28
d_call: .
j_call: TRBJ1-1
cdr3_nt: TGTGCCAGCACTATAAACACTGAAGCTTTCTTT
cdr3_aa: CASTINTEAFF

clone_size: .
v_call: TRBV30
d_call: TRBD1
j_call: TRBJ2-2
cdr3_nt: TGTGCCTGGACAGGGGGCAACCCGCCCGGGGAGCTGTTTTTT
cdr3_aa: CAWTGGNPPGELFF

clone_size: .
v_call: TRBV9
d_call: TRBD1
j_call: TRBJ1-6
cdr3_nt: TGTGCCAGCAGCGTAGACGGGACAGCCTATTCACCCCTCCACTTT
cdr3_aa: CASSVDGTAYSPLHF

clone_size: once
v_call: TRBV29-1
d_call: .
j_call: TRBJ1-2
cdr3_nt: TGCAGCGCCCGGTTAGGTGGCGAGGCCTATGGCTACACCTTC
cdr3_aa: CSARLGGEAYGYTF

clone_size: .
v_call: TRBV7-9
d_call: .
j_call: TRBJ1-1
cdr3_nt: TGTGCCAGCAGCTCAGGAACCCGGGGGGGATCTGAAGCTTTCTTT
cdr3_aa: CASSSGTRGGSEAFF

clone_size: .
v_call: TRBV5-1
d_call: TRBD1
j_call: TRBJ1-1
cdr3_nt: TGCGCCAGCAGCATATTTTCACAGGGGTCGAACACTGAAGCTTTCTTT
cdr3_aa: CASSIFSQGSNTEAFF

clone_size: .
v_call: TRBV28
d_call: TRBD1
j_call: TRBJ1-2
cdr3_nt: TGTGCCAGCAGTCCACACACTCCTAGGGACAGGGGAGTCGGAGGCTACACCTTC
cdr3_aa: CASSPHTPRDRGVGGYTF

clone_size: once
v_call: TRBV4-3
d_call: .
j_call: TRBJ1-4
cdr3_nt: TGCGCCAGCAGCCAAGAGGCGGGACGTGCAACTAATGAAAAACTGTTTTTT
cdr3_aa: CASSQEAGRATNEKLFF

clone_size: .
v_call: TRBV6-1
d_call: .
j_call: TRBJ1-3
cdr3_nt: TGTGCCAGCAGTGGGCACGGACTGAGGTCTGGAAACACCATATATTTT
cdr3_aa: CASSGHGLRSGNTIYF

clone_size: .
v_call: TRBV28
d_call: .
j_call: TRBJ1-5
cdr3_nt: TGTGCCAGCAGTTTGAGGAGGTTCGGGCAGCCCCAGCATTTT
cdr3_aa: CASSLRRFGQPQHF

clone_size: .
v_call: TRBV10-3
d_call: .
j_call: TRBJ1-1
cdr3_nt: TGTGCCATCAGTGTCGCGGGAGTATACACTGAAGCTTTCTTT
cdr3_aa: CAISVAGVYTEAFF

clone_size: .
v_call: TRBV9
d_call: .
j_call: TRBJ1-4
cdr3_nt: TGTGCCAGCAGCGTAGGCGGGGGATTGGGTAATGAAAAACTGTTTTTT
cdr3_aa: CASSVGGGLGNEKLFF

clone_size: .
v_call: TRBV7-6
d_call: .
j_call: TRBJ1-2
cdr3_nt: TGTGCCAGCAGCCCCGCCCTGGATGTCGGGGGCTACACCTTC
cdr3_aa: CASSPALDVGGYTF

clone_size: .
v_call: TRBV28
d_call: .
j_call: TRBJ1-6
cdr3_nt: TGTGCCAGCAGTTCCCCTGGGGGGGGGAATTCACCCCTCCACTTT
cdr3_aa: CASSSPGGGNSPLHF

clone_size: .
v_call: TRBV5-4
d_call: .
j_call: TRBJ2-1
cdr3_nt: TGTGCCAGCAGCTTGTTAAAACGGGGTGAGCAGTTCTTC
cdr3_aa: CASSLLKRGEQFF

clone_size: .
v_call: TRBV6-5
d_call: .
j_call: TRBJ1-1
cdr3_nt: TGTGCCAGCAGCCCGGGGGTGGGGAGGAACACTGAAGCTTTCTTT
cdr3_aa: CASSPGVGRNTEAFF

clone_size: .
v_call: TRBV5-1
d_call: TRBD1
j_call: TRBJ2-2
cdr3_nt: TGCGCCAGCAGCAACGCGGGACAGGGAGGGGAGCTGTTTTTT
cdr3_aa: CASSNAGQGGELFF

clone_size: .
v_call: TRBV9
d_call: .
j_call: TRBJ1-1
cdr3_nt: TGTGCCAGCAGCGTACTGGGGGATGTAGGGGGCACTGAAGCTTTCTTT
cdr3_aa: CASSVLGDVGGTEAFF

clone_size: .
v_call: TRBV11-2
d_call: .
j_call: TRBJ1-5
cdr3_nt: TGTGCCAGCAGCTTAACCGGGGATCAGCCCCAGCATTTT
cdr3_aa: CASSLTGDQPQHF

clone_size: .
v_call: TRBV6-1
d_call: .
j_call: TRBJ1-2
cdr3_nt: TGTGCCACCGACCTCATAGGGGTCGGCGGCTACACCTTC
cdr3_aa: CATDLIGVGGYTF

clone_size: once
v_call: TRBV6-5
d_call: .
j_call: TRBJ2-5
cdr3_nt: TGTGCCAGCAGCCCTAGAGTGCCAGAGACCCAGTACTTC
cdr3_aa: CASSPRVPETQYF